These 21 T cell receptor beta chains share one sample of origin, sequenced in a study of cytomegalovirus exposure and HLA in healthy donors. This PCR relied on a set of 60 Vbeta primers and 13 Jbeta primers. Method: immunoSEQ multiplex PCR; TCRdb's copy keeps in-frame clones and lacks some. The sample records roughly 84,000 clones, about 79% being singletons. The sample taken for sequencing was PBMCs. These receptors were taken from a male donor in good health and CMV-seropositive.

The rearrangement joins TRBV4-1 to TRBJ1-6, with D possibly being TRBD1 (5 bases). V lost 0 bases, J lost 8 bases, and 14 bases lay in between. The V gene's germline CDR1 is MGHRA and CDR2 YSYEKL. The CDR3 is 16 residues long. The CDR3 reads CASSQERGLTYSPLHF. DNA of the CDR3: TGCGCCAGCAGCCAAGAGCGGGGCCTAACCTATTCACCCCTCCACTTT.

This chain links TRBV28 with TRBJ1-2, with unresolved D. The germline V gene has CDR1 MDHEN and CDR2 SYDVKM. The CDR3 has 13 residues. The V end lost 2 bases, the J end lost 7 bases, and 11 bases lay between the germline ends. The CDR3 sequence: CASSLLPGSGYTF. The CDR3 nucleotides read TGTGCCAGCAGTTTACTGCCAGGCAGTGGCTACACCTTC.

The V call is TRBV9, the J call TRBJ2-3; TRBD2 matches at 11 bases. Per germline, CDR1 SGDLS and CDR2 YYNGEE. The CDR3 has 16 residues. The trim removed 3 bases at V and 4 bases at J, leaving 7 bases unmatched. The CDR3 DNA reads as TGTGCCAGCAGCGAACTAGCGGGGGAGCACGCAGATACGCAGTATTTT. It translates to CASSELAGEHADTQYF.

V is TRBV27 and J is TRBJ2-1; D remains unclear. With 5 bases removed from V and 0 bases from J, the gap between germline ends came to 11 bases. Germline V gene sequence: CDR1 MNHEY, CDR2 SMNVEV (reference sequence). CDR3 size: 15 residues. CDR3 amino acids: CASSPLSGSYNEQFF. The CDR3 coding sequence is TGTGCCAGCAGTCCCCTTTCGGGCTCCTACAATGAGCAGTTCTTC.

Regarding this clone: This specimen includes other DNA sequences encoding the same CDR3. This chain links TRBV7-9 with TRBJ2-2, with 8 bases lining up with TRBD2. V dropped 4 bases and J dropped 2; count of bases not matched to a gene: 3. The germline CDR1 and CDR2 sequences are SEHNR and FQNEAQ (reference sequence). The CDR3 contains 15 residues. For the CDR3, the DNA is TGTGCCAGCAGCTCGAGCGGGGGAAACACCGGGGAGCTGTTTTTT. Protein: CASSSSGGNTGELFF.

The genes are TRBV27 and TRBJ1-3; D remains unclear. The CDR3 length is 14 residues. V was cut by 6 bases and J by 0 bases, with 9 bases left in between. In germline, CDR1 is MNHEY, CDR2 SMNVEV (reference sequence). CDR3 amino acids: CASRQAHSGNTIYF. The DNA of the CDR3 is TGTGCCAGCAGGCAGGCCCACTCTGGAAACACCATATATTTT.

The chain links TRBV5-1 to TRBJ2-7; D is possibly TRBD1 (5 bases). Trimming took off 5 bases at V and 6 bases at J, with 15 bases between the two ends. Germline CDR1 is SGHRS and CDR2 is YFSETQ. The CDR3 totals 13 residues. The CDR3 is CASSSSRQGEQYF. In nucleotides, the CDR3 is TGCGCCAGCAGTTCGTCCCGCCAGGGCGAGCAGTACTTC.

The genes are TRBV6-6 and TRBJ2-7, with D hard to call. This CDR3 comprises 12 residues. CDR1 is MNHNY and CDR2 is SVGAGI in the germline V gene (reference sequence). V was shortened by 6 bases and J by 1 base, with 7 bases between the two germline ends. In DNA, the CDR3 is TGTGCCAGCAGCGTACAGTCCTACGAGCAGTACTTC. This gives the protein CASSVQSYEQYF.

The chain recombines TRBV2 with TRBJ1-1, with 7 bases matching TRBD1. CDR1 is SNHLY and CDR2 is FYNNEI in the germline V gene. V lost 5 bases to trimming and J lost 6 bases; unmatched junction nucleotides: 9. The CDR3 is made up of 14 amino acids. In DNA, the CDR3 is TGTGCCAGCAGTATAACAGGGGCTGTTGCTGAAGCTTTCTTT. Translation: CASSITGAVAEAFF.

This chain connects TRBV6-5 to TRBJ1-3; 7 positions match TRBD1. Germline CDR1 is MNHEY and CDR2 is SVGAGI. The V segment lost 10 bases and the J segment 1 base; nucleotides outside the gene matches: 10. There are 15 residues in the CDR3. This CDR3 is CATKWQGVSGNTIYF. In DNA form, the CDR3 reads TGTGCCACCAAGTGGCAGGGGGTTTCTGGAAACACCATATATTTT.

The chain joins TRBV18 to TRBJ2-1; 7 nucleotides line up with TRBD2. The trim removed 6 bases at V and 0 bases at J, leaving 14 bases unmatched. Germline-derived CDR1 and CDR2 are KGHSH and LQKENI. The CDR3 contains 18 residues. In DNA, the CDR3 is TGTGCCAGCTCCCGATTTCAAGAGCGGGGCGGCTCCTACAATGAGCAGTTCTTC. Protein sequence: CASSRFQERGGSYNEQFF.

V and J are TRBV7-6 and TRBJ1-4; 8 positions match TRBD1. The CDR3 sequence is 14 residues long. V shed 5 bases, J shed 5 bases, and the junction held 4 bases outside the gene matches. Germline CDR1 is SGHVS and CDR2 is FNYEAQ. Written as DNA, the CDR3 is TGTGCCAGCAGCCCGAGGACAGGGAATGAAAAACTGTTTTTT. Protein sequence: CASSPRTGNEKLFF.

Only a few counts were recorded for this clone. The chain has TRBV10-3 and TRBJ2-5; TRBD1 matches at 9 bases. This CDR3 is built from 15 residues. V shed 6 bases, J shed 5 bases, and the junction held 10 bases outside the gene matches. The germline V gene encodes CDR1 ENHRY and CDR2 SYGVKD. CDR3 coding DNA: TGTGCCATCAGACCCCGGACAGGGGATTCTGAGACCCAGTACTTC. This encodes CAIRPRTGDSETQYF.

The V gene is TRBV5-1, the J gene TRBJ2-7; 14 bases line up with TRBD2. This CDR3 region has 18 residues. With 4 bases clipped from V and 4 bases from J, the junction kept 13 bases outside the gene matches. Germline-derived CDR1 and CDR2 are SGHRS and YFSETQ. The CDR3 loop reads CASSRRLAGGGPTYEQYF. Here the CDR3 DNA reads TGCGCCAGCAGCAGACGACTAGCGGGAGGGGGACCTACTTACGAGCAGTACTTC.

Regarding this clone: Other DNA sequences from this sample encode an identical CDR3 as well. V is TRBV11-2 and J is TRBJ1-4; 9 nucleotides line up with TRBD1. The CDR3 is made up of 15 amino acids. Germline V gives CDR1 SGHAT, CDR2 FQNNGV. After removal of 5 bases from V and 4 bases from J, the junction contained 5 bases not matched to a gene. The CDR3 is CASSKGTGFNEKLFF. CDR3 in DNA: TGTGCCAGCAGCAAGGGGACAGGGTTTAATGAAAAACTGTTTTTT.

The chain carries TRBV19 and TRBJ2-5; a weak D match, TRBD1 (6 bases). V was pared by 9 bases and J by 1 base, with 18 bases between. CDR1 is LNHDA and CDR2 is SQIVND in the germline V gene (reference sequence). The CDR3 has 15 amino acids. Here the CDR3 reads CASEDSQDAQETQYF. The CDR3 DNA reads TGTGCCAGCGAGGACAGCCAAGACGCCCAAGAGACCCAGTACTTC.

This chain joins TRBV2 and TRBJ2-7, with a tentative D call TRBD2 (5 bases). V was clipped by 8 bases and J by 7 bases, with 9 bases between them. Germline V gene lookup returns CDR1 SNHLY and CDR2 FYNNEI. The CDR3 totals 10 residues. The CDR3 region has the DNA TGTGCCAGCGAATCGGGGGAGCAGTACTTC. Encoded protein: CASESGEQYF. Full variable domain (remainder filled in from reference TRBV2 and TRBJ2-7): EPEVTQTPSHQVTQMGQEVILRCVPISNHLYFYWYRQILGQKVEFLVSFYNNEISEKSEIFDDQFSVERPDGSNFTLKIRSTKLEDSAMYFCASESGEQYFGPGTRLTVT.

The chain carries TRBV19 and TRBJ2-1, with 13 bases aligning to TRBD2. The CDR3 is made up of 15 amino acids. Trimming took 7 bases from V and 7 from J; bases not matched to a gene: 7. The germline CDR1 and CDR2 sequences are LNHDA and SQIVND (reference sequence). The CDR3 nucleotides are TGTGCCAGTAAACTAGCGGGAGGGCTGTGGAATGAGCAGTTCTTC. Translating it yields CASKLAGGLWNEQFF.

The chain carries TRBV5-4 and TRBJ2-5, with unresolved D. Per the germline V gene, CDR1 is SGHNT and CDR2 is YYREEE (reference sequence). V lost 0 bases, J lost 5 bases, and 11 bases lay in between. The CDR3 length is 14 residues. CDR3 in DNA: TGTGCCAGCAGCTTGGGGCAGGTTGTCGAGACCCAGTACTTC. Translation gives CASSLGQVVETQYF.

This chain uses TRBV18 with TRBJ2-1; 14 bases match TRBD2. V shed 0 bases and J 7 bases; nucleotides not matched to a gene: 5. Germline V CDR1 and CDR2: KGHSH, LQKENI. The CDR3 extends over 17 amino acids. The CDR3 is CASSPPTSGGAGNEQFF. The DNA of the CDR3 is TGTGCCAGCTCACCACCGACTAGCGGGGGGGCAGGAAATGAGCAGTTCTTC.

This chain joins TRBV29-1 and TRBJ2-5, with 7 positions matching TRBD2. Germline V gene sequence: CDR1 SQVTM, CDR2 ANQGSEA. The CDR3 runs to 14 residues. J gave up 2 bases and V 7 bases, and 10 bases lay outside the gene matches. The CDR3, as DNA: TGCAGCGCATCCATTTCCGGGGGGCAAGAGACCCAGTACTTC. Translation: CSASISGGQETQYF.